This section outlines one TCR beta chain sequence together with its context. Its specificity is unknown. A read error may account for a junction end that differs from germline. Other nucleotide sequences in the sample specify the same CDR3. Researchers ran the PCR with 60 Vbeta and 13 Jbeta primers. The table came from immunoSEQ multiplex PCR; TCRdb's copy has only in-frame clones and leaves some out. There are approximately 190,000 clones in the sample; about 81% occur only once, and approximately 0.8% lies in the top ten. The sample is drawn from a study of cytomegalovirus exposure and HLA in healthy donors. Study-wide results and caveats: Immune exposure data for these donors was limited to CMV serostatus. About 87% or about 30% of the time was how often most TCR beta V segments were productive, according to an earlier analysis.

The CDR3 spans 14 residues. In germline, CDR1 is MNHEY, CDR2 SMNVEV (reference sequence). This TCR was sampled from a woman aged 18 to 35 in good health and CMV-seronegative. The V and J genes are TRBV27 and TRBJ2-7, with D possibly being TRBD1 (5 bases). The material sequenced was PBMCs. The CDR3 nucleotides are TGTGCCAGCAGTTTATTTCAGGGTTCCTACGAGCAGTACTTT. This codes for CASSLFQGSYEQYF.